Below are 2 T cell receptor beta chains sequenced from a single sample in a study of tumour-infiltrating T cells in Burkitt lymphoma. Libraries were prepared by immunoSEQ multiplex PCR; TCRdb keeps only in-frame clonotypes and omits some of them. The sample holds 4,400 or so clones, around 80% seen once. Material for sequencing was tumor tissue. The receptors were gathered from a human donor with diffuse large B-cell lymphoma. Some clones in this sample may be carry-over from other donors' samples.

CDR3 amino acids: CASRTTDVPPQHF. CDR3 nucleotides: TGTGCCAGCAGAACGACGGACGTCCCGCCCCAGCATTTT. This chain links TRBV28 with TRBJ1-5; D is undetermined. Germline values: CDR1 MDHEN, CDR2 SYDVKM. The V gene lost 6 bases and the J gene lost 9 bases, with 15 bases spanning the gap. The CDR3 totals 13 residues. Full variable domain (missing parts from reference TRBV28 and TRBJ1-5): DVKVTQSSRYLVKRTGEKVFLECVQDMDHENMFWYRQDPGLGLRLIYFSYDVKMKEKGDIPEGYSVSREKKERFSLILESASTNQTSMYLCASRTTDVPPQHFGDGTRLSIL.

The chain has TRBV21-1 and TRBJ2-7; the tabulated D call, TRBD2, remains unverified against the DNA. TRBV21-1 is designated a pseudogene. The CDR3 is 17 amino acids. The CDR3 protein is CASSKELRGLSSYEQYF. CDR3 DNA: TGTGCCAGCAGCAAGGAACTGCGAGGACTTAGCTCCTACGAGCAGTACTTC.